Given below is one TCR beta chain in context. Antigen specificity is unknown. This sample is drawn from a study of siplizumab effects on memory and regulatory T cells. Study results and limitations: Neither a naive nor a memory phenotype was assignable to roughly 75-97% of proliferating CD4+ or CD8+ clones. Unstimulated subsets accounted for the mapping of only a minor share of the clones that were alloreactive. In unstimulated cells, naive T cells appeared more diverse than memory T cells and seemed major alloresponse contributors.

Method: immunoSEQ multiplex PCR; TCRdb's copy keeps in-frame clones and lacks some. The table lists some 97,000 clones, around 92% of them singletons, with just over 2.5% in the top ten. The TCR originated in a human donor in good health. Some clones in this sample may be carry-over from other donors' samples. The sequenced sample was CD4+ T cells sorted from blood.

The CDR3 here is CASSPLAGGEQYF. CDR3 coding DNA: TGTGCCAGCTCACCACTAGCGGGAGGCGAGCAGTACTTC. This chain connects TRBV18 to TRBJ2-7; 10 bases map to TRBD2. With 1 base clipped from V and 6 bases from J, the junction kept 0 bases outside the gene matches. Germline values: CDR1 KGHSH, CDR2 LQKENI. The CDR3 sequence is 13 residues long.